The 26 T cell receptor beta chains in this list originate from one sample, sequenced in a study of T cell changes during pregnancy in multiple sclerosis. Using immunoSEQ multiplex PCR, the repertoire was profiled, and TCRdb retains in-frame clones only, with some absent. The sample records 30,000 to 40,000 clones, roughly 93% being singletons. The sample was CD4+ T cells from peripheral blood mononuclear cells, taken in the second trimester of pregnancy. The receptors were sampled from a female donor with multiple sclerosis, enrolled in a pregnancy study.

The chain joins TRBV29-1 to TRBJ1-2; D remains unclear. Between the trimmed V and J ends, which lost 7 bases and 1 base, there was a span of 7 bases. CDR3 length equals 11 residues. Germline V gives CDR1 SQVTM, CDR2 ANQGSEA. In DNA, the CDR3 is TGCAGCGCCTACAGTAACTATGGCTACACCTTC. Residues: CSAYSNYGYTF.

CDR3 DNA: TGTGCCAGCAGTCGGGCCGGGACAGGGGGACGGGAGCAGTACTTC. It specifies CASSRAGTGGREQYF. The V call is TRBV5-4, the J call TRBJ2-7; 11 nucleotides agree with TRBD1. The V and J ends lost 5 bases and 7 bases, in that order; junction bases with no gene match: 11. Germline CDR1 reads SGHNT; CDR2 reads YYREEE (reference sequence). This CDR3 comprises 15 residues.

The V gene is TRBV28, the J gene TRBJ1-2; 7 positions match TRBD1. V lost 2 bases to trimming and J lost 5 bases; unmatched junction nucleotides: 8. The CDR3 totals 15 residues. Germline V CDR1 and CDR2: MDHEN, SYDVKM. The chain's CDR3 is CASSLGQVSQYGYTF. In DNA, the CDR3 is TGTGCCAGCAGTTTAGGACAGGTGAGCCAGTATGGCTACACCTTC.

This chain links TRBV29-1 with TRBJ2-3; the D gene is possibly TRBD2 (5 bases). V dropped 4 bases and J dropped 6 bases, with 14 bases sitting between them. CDR3 size: 13 residues. Germline CDR1 SQVTM, CDR2 ANQGSEA. CDR3 in amino acids: CSVGGLGVDTQYF. The DNA for the CDR3 is TGCAGCGTTGGAGGCCTCGGGGTGGATACGCAGTATTTT.

The V call is TRBV7-6, the J call TRBJ2-3; TRBD2 agrees at 7 bases. CDR1 is SGHVS, CDR2 FNYEAQ, per germline. There are 15 residues in the CDR3. Germline trimming cut 5 bases from V and 4 bases from J; bases unmatched to any gene: 9. DNA for the CDR3: TGTGCCAGCAGCCAAGCGGGGAGTGTTTCAGATACGCAGTATTTT. The encoded protein is CASSQAGSVSDTQYF. The full variable domain, with the rest looked up from reference TRBV7-6 and TRBJ2-3, is GAGVSQSPRYKVTKRGQDVALRCDPISGHVSLYWYRQALGQGPEFLTYFNYEAQQDKSGLPNDRFSAERPEGSISTLTIQRTEQRDSAMYRCASSQAGSVSDTQYFGPGTRLTVL.

In nucleotides, the CDR3 is TGTGCCAGCAGAGGCGGACAGGGAGCCCGCTATGGCTACACCTTC. Translation: CASRGGQGARYGYTF. The rearrangement joins TRBV2 to TRBJ1-2, with 8 nucleotides matching TRBD1. V lost 6 bases and J lost 4; bases outside the gene matches: 10. The CDR3 has 15 amino acids. CDR1 SNHLY and CDR2 FYNNEI come from the germline V gene.

J is TRBJ2-7 and V is TRBV27, with TRBD1 as a possible D gene (5 bases). The CDR3 is 13 amino acids. V dropped 2 bases and J dropped 2 bases, with 7 bases sitting between them. CDR1 and CDR2 from the germline V gene are MNHEY and SMNVEV (reference sequence). Here the CDR3 DNA reads TGTGCCAGCAGTTTAAAGGACACCTACGAGCAGTACTTC. Its translation is CASSLKDTYEQYF.

The chain employs TRBV5-1 and TRBJ1-1; TRBD1 is a possible D gene (5 bases). V lost 5 bases to trimming and J lost 1 base, with 12 bases between them. The CDR3 loop spans 14 amino acids. CDR1 is SGHRS and CDR2 is YFSETQ in the germline V gene. The CDR3 DNA reads TGCGCCAGCAGTTACAGGCAGGCGAACACTGAAGCTTTCTTT. It specifies CASSYRQANTEAFF.

The V call is TRBV7-3, the J call TRBJ2-1; TRBD2 matches 9 bases. V shed 4 bases and J 6 bases; nucleotides not matched to a gene: 4. Germline V gene sequence: CDR1 SGHTA, CDR2 FQGTGA. The CDR3 is 14 residues long. The CDR3 spells CASSSRGGRNEQFF. CDR3 DNA: TGTGCCAGCAGCTCGCGGGGGGGCCGCAATGAGCAGTTCTTC.

The V call is TRBV7-2, the J call TRBJ2-4; D gene unclear. Germline CDR1 reads SGHTA; CDR2 reads FQGNSA. There are 16 residues in the CDR3. V was shortened by 1 base and J by 0 bases, with 10 bases between the two germline ends. In nucleotides, the CDR3 is TGTGCCAGCAGCTTAGTCGTGTCCCTAGCCAAAAACATTCAGTACTTC. Translated, it gives CASSLVVSLAKNIQYF.

The V call is TRBV11-1, the J call TRBJ2-1, with TRBD2 matching over 13 bases. V lost 5 bases and J lost 6; bases outside the gene matches: 4. The germline V gene encodes CDR1 SGHAT and CDR2 FQDESV (reference sequence). The CDR3 spans 15 residues. Here the CDR3 DNA reads TGTGCCAGCAGCCCACTAGCGGGAGGGGGCAATGAGCAGTTCTTC. Translation: CASSPLAGGGNEQFF.

The CDR3 sequence: CASSQDRGSYEQYF. The CDR3 nucleotides are TGTGCCAGCAGCCAAGACAGGGGCTCCTACGAGCAGTACTTC. This chain connects TRBV4-2 to TRBJ2-7; possible D gene TRBD1, 6 bases. V lost 0 bases and J 0 bases, leaving 6 bases between the germline ends. Per germline, CDR1 LGHNA and CDR2 YNFKEQ. This CDR3 spans 14 amino acids.

This clone was detected once. The chain joins TRBV5-1 to TRBJ1-6; 8 bases are a match to TRBD1. V dropped 2 bases and J dropped 6; count of bases not matched to a gene: 7. This CDR3 region has 16 residues. Germline-derived CDR1 and CDR2 are SGHRS and YFSETQ. In DNA form, the CDR3 reads TGCGCCAGCAGCTTCGTAATTACAGGGGGTAATTCACCCCTCCACTTT. It encodes CASSFVITGGNSPLHF.

The chain links TRBV5-1 to TRBJ2-2; D unclear. The CDR3 has 15 residues. Germline values: CDR1 SGHRS, CDR2 YFSETQ. Deletions cut 2 bases from V and 0 bases from J, with 8 bases between. The CDR3, as DNA: TGCGCCAGCAGCTTACTAAAAACGAACACCGGGGAGCTGTTTTTT. Translating gives CASSLLKTNTGELFF.

The count of this clone is one. The gene calls are TRBV27 and TRBJ1-1, with D unresolved. Per germline, CDR1 MNHEY and CDR2 SMNVEV (reference sequence). V shed 1 base and J shed 1 base, with 10 bases lying between them. This CDR3 is 15 amino acids long. The CDR3 DNA reads TGTGCCAGCAGTTTATTACGACGGGGGAACACTGAAGCTTTCTTT. Its translation is CASSLLRRGNTEAFF.

The J gene is TRBJ1-1, the V gene TRBV2; D may be TRBD1 (6 bases). Trimming shortened V by 7 bases and J by 1 base, and 13 bases separated the two germline ends. The CDR3 covers 14 residues. CDR1 is SNHLY and CDR2 is FYNNEI in the germline V gene. CDR3 nucleotides: TGTGCCAGCACGGGGGGCAGTCGGAACACTGAAGCTTTCTTT. Amino acid sequence: CASTGGSRNTEAFF.

The chain is built from TRBV13 and TRBJ2-7; the match to TRBD1 covers 8 bases. The V and J ends lost 5 bases and 2 bases, in that order; junction bases with no gene match: 5. The germline CDR1 and CDR2 sequences are PRHDT and FYEKMQ (reference sequence). The CDR3 is 14 amino acids. CDR3 sequence: CASSRQGPPYEQYF. The DNA for the CDR3 is TGTGCCAGCAGCCGACAGGGGCCACCCTACGAGCAGTACTTC. The full variable domain, rest sourced from reference TRBV13 and TRBJ2-7, is AAGVIQSPRHLIKEKRETATLKCYPIPRHDTVYWYQQGPGQDPQFLISFYEKMQSDKGSIPDRFSAQQFSDYHSELNMSSLELGDSALYFCASSRQGPPYEQYFGPGTRLTVT.

The CDR3 DNA sequence: TGTGCCAGCAGCCTCAGGGGCTACGAGCAGTACTTC. This translates into CASSLRGYEQYF. V is TRBV11-2 and J is TRBJ2-7, with a weak D call TRBD1 (6 bases). Trimming cost V 5 bases and J 3 bases, with 8 bases left between them. CDR1 is SGHAT and CDR2 is FQNNGV in the germline V gene. This CDR3 has 12 residues.

This chain connects TRBV30 to TRBJ1-1, with D perhaps TRBD1 (5 bases). Germline CDR1 reads GTSNPN; CDR2 reads SVGIG (reference sequence). Trimming took off 4 bases at V and 4 bases at J, with 13 bases between the two ends. The CDR3 covers 13 residues. This CDR3 reads CAWKYPGGTEAFF. The CDR3 coding sequence is TGTGCCTGGAAATACCCCGGGGGCACTGAAGCTTTCTTT.

The chain couples TRBV30 to TRBJ2-2; 11 bases match TRBD2. This CDR3 has 15 amino acids. CDR1 and CDR2 (germline): GTSNPN, SVGIG (reference sequence). Germline trimming cut 4 bases from V and 1 base from J; bases unmatched to any gene: 2. The CDR3 DNA follows: TGTGCCTGGATTGGGACTAGCGGGAACACCGGGGAGCTGTTTTTT. Residues: CAWIGTSGNTGELFF.

The chain links TRBV7-2 to TRBJ1-2; no reliable D call. There are 14 residues in the CDR3. Trimming left V 4 bases short and J 8 bases short, with 17 bases between. The germline CDR1 and CDR2 sequences are SGHTA and FQGNSA. The CDR3 sequence is CASSSTTLPGGYTF. CDR3 nucleotide sequence: TGTGCCAGCAGCTCAACGACTCTGCCGGGAGGCTACACCTTC.

The gene calls are TRBV5-1 and TRBJ1-1, with a tentative D call TRBD1 (5 bases). The CDR3 is made up of 14 amino acids. V was cut by 3 bases and J by 4 bases, with 13 bases left in between. Germline CDR1 is SGHRS and CDR2 is YFSETQ. In DNA form, the CDR3 reads TGCGCCAGCAGCTCTGGACATCCGGGCACTGAAGCTTTCTTT. This codes for CASSSGHPGTEAFF.

This sequence joins TRBV5-1 and TRBJ2-2, with TRBD1 matching 7 bases. This CDR3 contains 15 residues. V shed 4 bases, J shed 5 bases, and the junction held 8 bases outside the gene matches. Per the germline V gene, CDR1 is SGHRS and CDR2 is YFSETQ. CDR3: CASSPKTGNTGELFF. The CDR3 nucleotides are TGCGCCAGCAGCCCAAAGACAGGGAATACCGGGGAGCTGTTTTTT. The whole variable domain, filled in from reference TRBV5-1 and TRBJ2-2, reads KAGVTQTPRYLIKTRGQQVTLSCSPISGHRSVSWYQQTPGQGLQFLFEYFSETQRNKGNFPGRFSGRQFSNSRSEMNVSTLELGDSALYLCASSPKTGNTGELFFGEGSRLTVL.

The V gene is TRBV27, the J gene TRBJ2-1; 10 bases are shared with TRBD1. V gave up 0 bases and J gave up 9 bases; unmatched junction bases: 5. This CDR3 spans 15 amino acids. CDR1 is MNHEY and CDR2 is SMNVEV in the germline V gene (reference sequence). The CDR3 region is CASSLSWDRGGEQFF. Written as DNA, the CDR3 is TGTGCCAGCAGTTTATCGTGGGACAGGGGCGGTGAGCAGTTCTTC.

The V and J genes are TRBV6-5 and TRBJ1-5, with D perhaps matching TRBD1 (6 bases). This CDR3 has 15 residues. Germline assignment: CDR1 MNHEY and CDR2 SVGAGI. V lost 0 bases and J 7 bases, leaving 13 bases between the germline ends. CDR3 protein: CASSYSNRAGQPQHF. Written as DNA, the CDR3 is TGTGCCAGCAGTTACTCGAACAGGGCCGGACAGCCCCAGCATTTT.

The chain uses TRBV5-4 and TRBJ2-1; 14 bases align to TRBD2. V was clipped by 4 bases and J by 6 bases; unmatched bases: 12. The length of the CDR3 is 18 residues. Germline V gene lookup returns CDR1 SGHNT and CDR2 YYREEE (reference sequence). This CDR3 reads CASSRNPTSGRESNEQFF. CDR3 sequence (DNA): TGTGCCAGCAGCCGGAACCCGACTAGCGGGAGGGAATCCAATGAGCAGTTCTTC.